The clone carrying this T cell receptor beta chain showed up just once. Clones were read by immunoSEQ multiplex PCR, and TCRdb kept only the in-frame ones, dropping some. This table has roughly 30,000 clones, around nine tenths appearing once. There are 15 residues in the CDR3. Trimming took off 2 bases at V and 1 base at J, with 11 bases between the two ends. Germline assignment: CDR1 SQVTM and CDR2 ANQGSEA. The data belong to a study of OX40 agonist ivuxolimab in advanced cancers. Across the whole study: A partial response was reached by three patients: one with hepatocellular carcinoma and two with cutaneous melanoma.

The rearrangement joins TRBV29-1 to TRBJ1-4; D is undetermined. The clonotype originates from an adult with an advanced solid tumor such as melanoma, head and neck, liver or kidney cancer. The sample in question was CD4+ or CD8+ T cells sorted from blood, obtained in a trial of the OX40 agonist ivuxolimab. CDR3 coding DNA: TGCAGCGTTGAATGGCCAGAAGGAACTAATGAAAAACTGTTTTTT. Translated: CSVEWPEGTNEKLFF.